This TCR beta chain was observed in a study of shared clonotypes between healthy human individuals. Study-level results: Sequencing depth was expected to affect clonotype sharing among donors. Large sequencing depth failed to make sorted-subset sequencing complete, rarefaction showed. Sharing across a few donors was seen in roughly 5.2% of naive CD4 clonotypes.

Assay used: immunoSEQ multiplex PCR; TCRdb lists only in-frame clones, some missing. This repertoire shows 2 million to 2.5 million clones, around 92% found once; its top ten account for roughly 0.34%. This clone was counted once. Its antigen is undetermined. The CDR3 totals 14 residues. V gave up 6 bases and J gave up 6 bases; unmatched junction bases: 9. Germline assignment: CDR1 MNHEY and CDR2 SVGAGI. The sequence was obtained from a young man in good health. Some clones in this sample may be carry-over from other donors' samples. Sequencing was done on a sample of naive CD4+ T cells from PBMCs. The sample's subset: CD45RA+ positively selected. V and J are TRBV6-5 and TRBJ1-2, with 8 nucleotides matching TRBD1. DNA for the CDR3: TGTGCCAGCAGAACAGGGGGTTATGTTAATGGCTACACCTTC. It encodes CASRTGGYVNGYTF.